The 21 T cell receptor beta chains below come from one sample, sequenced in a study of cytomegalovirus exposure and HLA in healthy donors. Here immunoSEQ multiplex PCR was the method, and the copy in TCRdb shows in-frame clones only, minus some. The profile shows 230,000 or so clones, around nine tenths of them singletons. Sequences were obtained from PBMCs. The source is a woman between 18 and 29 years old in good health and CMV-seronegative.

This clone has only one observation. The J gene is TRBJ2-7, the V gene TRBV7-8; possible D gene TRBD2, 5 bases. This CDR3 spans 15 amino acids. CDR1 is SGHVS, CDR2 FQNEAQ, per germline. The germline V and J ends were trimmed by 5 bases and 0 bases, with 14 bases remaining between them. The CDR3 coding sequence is TGTGCCAGCAGCAGTCGAACGGGGTACTCCTACGAGCAGTACTTC. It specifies CASSSRTGYSYEQYF.

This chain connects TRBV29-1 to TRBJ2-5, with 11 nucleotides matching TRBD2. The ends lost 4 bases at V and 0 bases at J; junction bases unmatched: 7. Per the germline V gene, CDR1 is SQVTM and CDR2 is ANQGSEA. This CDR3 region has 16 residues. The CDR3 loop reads CSVGAVAGGYQETQYF. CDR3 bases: TGCAGCGTTGGTGCGGTAGCGGGAGGGTACCAAGAGACCCAGTACTTC.

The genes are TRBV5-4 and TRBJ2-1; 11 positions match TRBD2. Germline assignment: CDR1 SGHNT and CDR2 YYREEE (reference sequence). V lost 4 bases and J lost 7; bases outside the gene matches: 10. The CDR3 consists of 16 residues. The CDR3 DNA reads TGTGCCAGCAGCCAGGGACTAGCGGTGCCGGGGAATGAGCAGTTCTTC. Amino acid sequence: CASSQGLAVPGNEQFF.

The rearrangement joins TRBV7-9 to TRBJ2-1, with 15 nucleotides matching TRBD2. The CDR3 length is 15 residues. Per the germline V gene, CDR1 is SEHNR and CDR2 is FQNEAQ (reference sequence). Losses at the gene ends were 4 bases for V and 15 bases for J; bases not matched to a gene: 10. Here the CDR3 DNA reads TGTGCCAGCAGCTCACGAGGACTAGCGGGAGGGGAACTGTTCTTC. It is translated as CASSSRGLAGGELFF.

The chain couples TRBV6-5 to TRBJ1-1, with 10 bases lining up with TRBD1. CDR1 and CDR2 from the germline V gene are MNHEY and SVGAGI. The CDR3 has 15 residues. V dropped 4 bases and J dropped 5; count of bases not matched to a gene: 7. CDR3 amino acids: CASSFFGTGETEAFF. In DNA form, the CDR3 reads TGTGCCAGCAGTTTCTTCGGGACAGGGGAGACTGAAGCTTTCTTT.

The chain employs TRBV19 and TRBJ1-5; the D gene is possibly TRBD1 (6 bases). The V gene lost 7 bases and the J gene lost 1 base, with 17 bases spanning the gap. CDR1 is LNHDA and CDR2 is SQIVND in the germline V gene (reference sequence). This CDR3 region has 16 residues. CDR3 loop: CASNSRGGISNQPQHF. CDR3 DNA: TGTGCCAGTAATTCCCGAGGGGGAATCAGCAATCAGCCCCAGCATTTT.

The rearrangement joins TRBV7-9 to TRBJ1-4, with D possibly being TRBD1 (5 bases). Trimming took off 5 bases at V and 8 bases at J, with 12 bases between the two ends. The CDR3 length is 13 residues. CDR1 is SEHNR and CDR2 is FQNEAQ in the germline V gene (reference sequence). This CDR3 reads CASSNGAEEKLFF. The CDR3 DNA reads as TGTGCCAGCAGCAATGGGGCTGAGGAAAAACTGTTTTTT. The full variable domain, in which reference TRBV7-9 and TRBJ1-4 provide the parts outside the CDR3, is DTGVSQNPRHKITKRGQNVTFRCDPISEHNRLYWYRQTLGQGPEFLTYFQNEAQLEKSRLLSDRFSAERPKGSFSTLEIQRTEQGDSAMYLCASSNGAEEKLFFGSGTQLSVL.

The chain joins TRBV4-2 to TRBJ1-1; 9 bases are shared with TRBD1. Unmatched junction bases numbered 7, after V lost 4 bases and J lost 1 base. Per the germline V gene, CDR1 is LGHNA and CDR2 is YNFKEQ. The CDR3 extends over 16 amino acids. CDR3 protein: CASSPILQGANTEAFF. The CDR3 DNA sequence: TGTGCCAGCAGCCCTATACTACAGGGGGCGAACACTGAAGCTTTCTTT.

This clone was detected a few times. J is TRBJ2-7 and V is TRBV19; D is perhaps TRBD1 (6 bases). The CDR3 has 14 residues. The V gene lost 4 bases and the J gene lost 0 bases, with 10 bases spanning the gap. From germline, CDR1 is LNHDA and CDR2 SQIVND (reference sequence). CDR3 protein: CASSTGVLSYEQYF. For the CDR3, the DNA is TGTGCCAGTAGTACAGGGGTCCTCTCCTACGAGCAGTACTTC.

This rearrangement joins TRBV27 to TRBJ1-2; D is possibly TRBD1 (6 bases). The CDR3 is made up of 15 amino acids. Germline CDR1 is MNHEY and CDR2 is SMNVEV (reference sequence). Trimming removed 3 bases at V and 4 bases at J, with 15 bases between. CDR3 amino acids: CASSFGVTGSYGYTF. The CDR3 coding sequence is TGTGCCAGCAGTTTTGGGGTTACAGGGAGCTATGGCTACACCTTC.

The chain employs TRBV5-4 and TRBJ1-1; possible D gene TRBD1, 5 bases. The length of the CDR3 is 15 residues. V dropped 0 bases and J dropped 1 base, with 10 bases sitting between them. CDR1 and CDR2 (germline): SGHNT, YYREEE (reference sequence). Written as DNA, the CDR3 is TGTGCCAGCAGCTTGGGTTTGGGGCAGAACACTGAAGCTTTCTTT. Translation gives CASSLGLGQNTEAFF. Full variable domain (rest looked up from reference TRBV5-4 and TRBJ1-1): ETGVTQSPTHLIKTRGQQVTLRCSSQSGHNTVSWYQQALGQGPQFIFQYYREEENGRGNFPPRFSGLQFPNYSSELNVNALELDDSALYLCASSLGLGQNTEAFFGQGTRLTVV.

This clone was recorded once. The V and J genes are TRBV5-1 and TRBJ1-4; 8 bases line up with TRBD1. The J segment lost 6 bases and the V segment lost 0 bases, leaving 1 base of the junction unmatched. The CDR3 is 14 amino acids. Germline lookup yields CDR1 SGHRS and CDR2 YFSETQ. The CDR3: CASSLGTGYEKLFF. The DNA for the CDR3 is TGCGCCAGCAGCTTGGGGACAGGGTATGAAAAACTGTTTTTT.

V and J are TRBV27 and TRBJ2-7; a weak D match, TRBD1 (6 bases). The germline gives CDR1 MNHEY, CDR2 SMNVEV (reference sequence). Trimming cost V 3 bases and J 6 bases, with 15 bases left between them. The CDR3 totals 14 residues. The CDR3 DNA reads TGTGCCAGCAGTTTGGGCAGGGGAAGCGCCGAGCAGTACTTC. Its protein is CASSLGRGSAEQYF.

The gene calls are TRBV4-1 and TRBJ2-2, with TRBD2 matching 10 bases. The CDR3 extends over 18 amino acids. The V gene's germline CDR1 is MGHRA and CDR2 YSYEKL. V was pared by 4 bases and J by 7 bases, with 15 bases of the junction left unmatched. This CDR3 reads CASSPPGAGGPSGGELFF. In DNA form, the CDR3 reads TGCGCCAGCAGCCCTCCAGGAGCGGGAGGGCCGTCGGGCGGGGAGCTGTTTTTT.

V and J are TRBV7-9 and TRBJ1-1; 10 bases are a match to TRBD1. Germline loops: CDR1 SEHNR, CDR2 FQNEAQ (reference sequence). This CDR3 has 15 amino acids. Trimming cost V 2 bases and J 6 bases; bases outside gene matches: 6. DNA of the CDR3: TGTGCCAGCAGCTTATGGGGACAGGGGTTCCCTGAAGCTTTCTTT. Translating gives CASSLWGQGFPEAFF.

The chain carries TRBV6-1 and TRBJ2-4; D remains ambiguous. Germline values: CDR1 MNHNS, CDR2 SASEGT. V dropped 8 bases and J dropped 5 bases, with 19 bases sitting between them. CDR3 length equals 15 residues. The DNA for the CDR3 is TGTGCCAGCGTAGCACCCGGCCTCTCCCAAAACATTCAGTACTTC. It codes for CASVAPGLSQNIQYF.

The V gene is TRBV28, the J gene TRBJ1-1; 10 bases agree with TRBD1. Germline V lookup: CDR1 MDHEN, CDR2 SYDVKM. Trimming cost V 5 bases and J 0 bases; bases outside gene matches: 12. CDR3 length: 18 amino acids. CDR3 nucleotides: TGTGCCAGCAGTGCTAATCTGGGACAGGGGTTCATGAACACTGAAGCTTTCTTT. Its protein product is CASSANLGQGFMNTEAFF.

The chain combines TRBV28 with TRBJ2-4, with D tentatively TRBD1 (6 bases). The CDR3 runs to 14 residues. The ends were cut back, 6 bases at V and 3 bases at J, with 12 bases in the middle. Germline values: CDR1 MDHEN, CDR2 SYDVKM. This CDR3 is CASSRGQNKNIQYF. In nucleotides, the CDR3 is TGTGCCAGCAGCAGAGGACAGAACAAAAACATTCAGTACTTC.

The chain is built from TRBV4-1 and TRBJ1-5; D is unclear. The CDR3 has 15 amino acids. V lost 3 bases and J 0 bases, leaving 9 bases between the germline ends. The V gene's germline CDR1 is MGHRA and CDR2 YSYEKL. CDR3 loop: CASSQRAYSNQPQHF. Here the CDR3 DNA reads TGCGCCAGCAGCCAGAGGGCTTATAGCAATCAGCCCCAGCATTTT.

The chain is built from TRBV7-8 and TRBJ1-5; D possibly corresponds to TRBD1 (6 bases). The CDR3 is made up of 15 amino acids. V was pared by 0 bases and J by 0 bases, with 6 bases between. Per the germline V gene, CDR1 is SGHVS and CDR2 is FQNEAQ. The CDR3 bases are TGTGCCAGCAGCTTAGCCAGGGGTAGCAATCAGCCCCAGCATTTT. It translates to CASSLARGSNQPQHF.

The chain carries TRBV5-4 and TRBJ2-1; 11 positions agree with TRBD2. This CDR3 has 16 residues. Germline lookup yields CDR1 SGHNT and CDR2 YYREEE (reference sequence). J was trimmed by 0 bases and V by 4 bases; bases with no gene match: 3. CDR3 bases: TGTGCCAGCAGCCACGGGACTAGCGGCTCCTACAATGAGCAGTTCTTC. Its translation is CASSHGTSGSYNEQFF.